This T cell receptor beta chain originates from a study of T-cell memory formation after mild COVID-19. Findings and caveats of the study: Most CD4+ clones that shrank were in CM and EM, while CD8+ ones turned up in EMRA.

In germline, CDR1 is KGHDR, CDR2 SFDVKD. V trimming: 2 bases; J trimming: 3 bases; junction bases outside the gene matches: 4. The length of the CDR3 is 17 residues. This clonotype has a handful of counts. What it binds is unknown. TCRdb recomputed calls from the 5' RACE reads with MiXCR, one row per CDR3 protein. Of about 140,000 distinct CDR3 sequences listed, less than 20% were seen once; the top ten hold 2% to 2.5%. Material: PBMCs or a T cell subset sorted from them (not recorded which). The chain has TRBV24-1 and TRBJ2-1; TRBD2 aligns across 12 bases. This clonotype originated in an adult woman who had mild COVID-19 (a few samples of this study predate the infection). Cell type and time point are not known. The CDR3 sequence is CATSDWTSGTLYNEQFF. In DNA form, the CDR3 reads TGTGCCACCAGTGATTGGACTAGCGGGACTCTCTACAATGAGCAGTTCTTC.